One and the same sample provided the 15 T cell receptor beta chains below, sequenced in a study of regulatory T cells in long-lasting Graves disease. Construction of TCR beta libraries relied on iRepertoire HTBI primers and on Arm-PCR targeting CDR3 regions. MiXCR, applied by TCRdb to the multiplex PCR reads, yields one record per CDR3 protein. The sample has almost 450,000 distinct CDR3 sequences, about 15% seen once; the top ten hold roughly 10%. As for time point: newly diagnosed GD, antithyroid drugs for less than 3 months. RNA from PBMCs was the source of the TCR library. These data were likewise used in another study, on T cells in Graves' hyperthyroidism and ophthalmopathy.

Sequencing used peripheral blood mononuclear cells (PBMCs), obtained at new diagnosis, from a patient treated with antithyroid drugs. These receptors came from a woman aged 30 to 39 with Graves disease.

As for this clonotype: Given a much more abundant clone one base away, this may be a read error. V usage is TRBV18 and J usage is TRBJ2-3; D not resolved. The CDR3 length is 14 residues. V lost 0 bases, J lost 7 bases, and 11 bases lay in between. Per germline, CDR1 KGHSH and CDR2 LQKENI. The CDR3 reads CASSPPSASNTQYF. In DNA, the CDR3 is TGTGCCAGCTCACCACCGTCAGCATCAAATACGCAGTATTTT.

In its sample, this clonotype was seen a few times. This rearrangement joins TRBV27 to TRBJ2-5; possible D gene TRBD1, 6 bases. The CDR3 has 14 residues. Trimming took off 6 bases at V and 2 bases at J, with 13 bases between the two ends. Germline V lookup: CDR1 MNHEY, CDR2 SMNVEV (reference sequence). The CDR3 is CASSSGTQQETQYF. In DNA form, the CDR3 reads TGTGCCAGCAGCTCCGGGACACAGCAAGAGACCCAGTACTTC.

Only a few counts were recorded for this clonotype. This rearrangement joins TRBV7-9 to TRBJ2-2; D not certain. V lost 5 bases, J lost 4 bases, and 14 bases lay in between. This CDR3 has 15 residues. Germline lookup yields CDR1 SEHNR and CDR2 FQNEAQ (reference sequence). CDR3 sequence reads: CASSGRTSGTGELFF. CDR3 DNA sequence: TGTGCCAGCAGCGGGCGGACCTCGGGCACCGGGGAGCTGTTTTTT.

This clonotype has only a few counts. The chain recombines TRBV7-3 with TRBJ1-1, with a tentative D call TRBD1 (6 bases). In germline, CDR1 is SGHTA, CDR2 FQGTGA. The V and J ends lost 5 bases and 6 bases respectively, with 13 bases between them. The CDR3 length is 13 residues. The CDR3 sequence: CASSPQGPPEAFF. The CDR3 DNA reads as TGTGCCAGCAGCCCCCAGGGGCCCCCTGAAGCTTTCTTT.

The rearrangement joins TRBV7-6 to TRBJ1-4; D is uncertain. Trimming left V 1 base short and J 8 bases short, with 5 bases between. The CDR3 is 12 amino acids. Per germline, CDR1 SGHVS and CDR2 FNYEAQ. This CDR3 is CASSLGEEKLFF. The CDR3 DNA sequence: TGTGCCAGCAGCTTAGGTGAAGAAAAACTGTTTTTT.

This clonotype appeared a few times. The chain has TRBV6-1 and TRBJ1-3; D gene ambiguous. Germline V CDR1 and CDR2: MNHNS, SASEGT. V dropped 8 bases and J dropped 0 bases, with 14 bases sitting between them. The CDR3 is 15 residues long. CDR3 nucleotide sequence: TGTGCCAGCTCATTCCGAGGGAGCTCTGGAAACACCATATATTTT. Amino acid sequence: CASSFRGSSGNTIYF.

This clonotype was seen many times. The rearrangement uses TRBV5-6 and TRBJ2-1; D might be TRBD2 (5 bases). V was shortened by 0 bases and J by 10 bases, with 8 bases between the two germline ends. Germline assignment: CDR1 SGHDT and CDR2 YYEEEE. The CDR3 is 12 amino acids. The DNA of the CDR3 is TGTGCCAGCAGCTTGGCGTCGGGGGAGCAGTTCTTC. It codes for CASSLASGEQFF.

The CDR3 sequence: CASSLGSGLDYGYTF. The CDR3 bases are TGTGCCAGCAGCCTGGGTAGCGGTTTAGACTATGGCTACACCTTC. V and J are TRBV5-6 and TRBJ1-2; D gene ambiguous. Germline assignment: CDR1 SGHDT and CDR2 YYEEEE. Trimming took 4 bases from V and 3 from J, leaving 16 bases between them. The CDR3 has 15 residues.

This clonotype was counted at least ten times. The J gene is TRBJ1-4, the V gene TRBV27; possible D gene TRBD1, 5 bases. The CDR3 is 15 amino acids. Germline CDR1 MNHEY, CDR2 SMNVEV (reference sequence). V was trimmed by 3 bases and J by 0 bases, leaving 8 bases between them. The CDR3 region has the DNA TGTGCCAGCAGTTTCCGGGACGCAACTAATGAAAAACTGTTTTTT. Encoded protein: CASSFRDATNEKLFF.

The sample holds many counts of this clonotype. V is TRBV29-1 and J is TRBJ1-1; D is perhaps TRBD1 (5 bases). V shed 2 bases and J shed 4 bases, with 17 bases lying between them. CDR3 length equals 15 residues. Germline CDR1 reads SQVTM; CDR2 reads ANQGSEA. CDR3 loop: CSVENEGGEGTEAFF. CDR3 coding DNA: TGCAGCGTTGAAAATGAGGGAGGGGAAGGCACTGAAGCTTTCTTT. The full variable domain, in which reference TRBV29-1 and TRBJ1-1 provide the parts outside the CDR3, is SAVISQKPSRDICQRGTSLTIQCQVDSQVTMMFWYRQQPGQSLTLIATANQGSEATYESGFVIDKFPISRPNLTFSTLTVSNMSPEDSSIYLCSVENEGGEGTEAFFGQGTRLTVV.

A few counts support this clonotype. The J gene is TRBJ1-2, the V gene TRBV4-1; D ambiguous. This CDR3 has 16 amino acids. Germline CDR1 MGHRA, CDR2 YSYEKL. Trimming removed 2 bases at V and 4 bases at J, with 17 bases between. The CDR3 region has the DNA TGCGCCAGCAGCCAATCGAACCTCGGGCCTCTCTATGGCTACACCTTC. The encoded protein is CASSQSNLGPLYGYTF.

This clonotype was seen many times. V and J are TRBV11-2 and TRBJ1-2, with D maybe TRBD1 (5 bases). CDR1 is SGHAT, CDR2 FQNNGV, per germline. The CDR3 length is 16 residues. V was shortened by 3 bases and J by 5 bases, with 19 bases between the two germline ends. The CDR3 region has the DNA TGTGCCAGCAGCTTCTCTTCCCGCGGAAGGGGTTATGGCTACACCTTC. This translates into CASSFSSRGRGYGYTF. Filled out from reference TRBV11-2 and TRBJ1-2, the complete variable domain reads EAGVAQSPRYKIIEKRQSVAFWCNPISGHATLYWYQQILGQGPKLLIQFQNNGVVDDSQLPKDRFSAERLKGVDSTLKIQPAKLEDSAVYLCASSFSSRGRGYGYTFGSGTRLTVV.

At least ten counts were recorded for this clonotype. This chain joins TRBV20-1 and TRBJ2-7; D not certain. Germline CDR1 DFQATT, CDR2 SNEGSKA (reference sequence). This CDR3 is 13 amino acids long. V was shortened by 6 bases and J by 3 bases, with 15 bases between the two germline ends. CDR3 coding DNA: TGCAGTGCGTTGCCGAGGAACGGCTACGAGCAGTACTTC. It specifies CSALPRNGYEQYF.

The chain carries TRBV11-2 and TRBJ2-7, with a tentative D call TRBD2 (5 bases). The CDR3 consists of 15 residues. Germline CDR1 and CDR2: SGHAT and FQNNGV. V dropped 5 bases and J dropped 2 bases, with 16 bases sitting between them. CDR3 residues: CASSSPRTGAYEQYF. CDR3 coding DNA: TGTGCCAGCAGCAGCCCAAGGACTGGGGCCTACGAGCAGTACTTC.

This clonotype has ten or more counts. The V and J genes are TRBV12-3 or TRBV12-4 and TRBJ2-2; perhaps TRBD2 as D (5 bases). The length of the CDR3 is 12 residues. Trimming stripped 5 bases from V and 7 bases from J, with 8 bases between. The CDR3 nucleotides are TGTGCCAGCAGTGGGGAGATCGGGGAGCTGTTTTTT. As protein: CASSGEIGELFF.